A single sample is the source of the 27 T cell receptor beta chains below, sequenced in a study of radiation and T cells in renal cell carcinoma (dated by TCRdb to the early 2020s). This sample's time point label indicates: blood 4 weeks post-SBRT, at nephrectomy. Per the publication, the treatment or condition label means: 15 Gy SBRT to primary tumor, nephrectomy 4 weeks later. The library relied on the immunoSEQ multiplex PCR assay. What TCRdb holds here is the immuneACCESS table cut down to in-frame rearrangements. Part of the clones is not present; checked against another copy, under half of the missing clones reflect an unresolved V gene, and the others are unexplained. Present in this sample are 130,000 to 150,000 clones, around nine tenths of which were seen just once. Less than 20% of the sample is held by the ten biggest clonotypes. The sequenced sample was blood, obtained from a patient whose treatment included radiotherapy and nephrectomy. The receptors stem from a woman aged 45 to 65 with renal cell carcinoma.

The chain combines TRBV10-2 with TRBJ1-2; 11 positions match TRBD1. CDR3 length equals 14 residues. V lost 6 bases to trimming and J lost 3 bases; unmatched junction nucleotides: 3. The germline gives CDR1 WSHSY, CDR2 SAAADI. In nucleotides, the CDR3 is TGCGCCAGCAGCCCGGGACAGGGGGACTATGGCTACACCTTC. Translation gives CASSPGQGDYGYTF.

This clone has just a few counts. The gene calls are TRBV14 and TRBJ2-5, with D perhaps TRBD2 (5 bases). The V gene's germline CDR1 is SGHDN and CDR2 FVKESK. The CDR3 is 14 residues long. With 3 bases removed from V and 1 base from J, the gap between germline ends came to 9 bases. The CDR3 nucleotides are TGTGCCAGCAGCCAGGACTGGCGCCAAGAGACCCAGTACTTC. This codes for CASSQDWRQETQYF.

The sample holds a few counts of this clone. CDR3: CASSPGGTGELFF. Written as DNA, the CDR3 is TGTGCCAGCAGCCCGGGGGGGACCGGGGAGCTGTTTTTT. The chain carries TRBV11-3 and TRBJ2-2; 8 bases align to TRBD2. Germline CDR1 SGHNT, CDR2 YENEEA. V was clipped by 5 bases and J by 5 bases; unmatched bases: 1. This CDR3 has 13 residues. The variable domain in full, completed from reference TRBV11-3 and TRBJ2-2, reads EAGVVQSPRYKIIEKKQPVAFWCNPISGHNTLYWYLQNLGQGPELLIRYENEEAVDDSQLPKDRFSAERLKGVDSTLKIQPAELGDSAVYLCASSPGGTGELFFGEGSRLTVL.

The chain uses TRBV7-8 and TRBJ1-5; no clear D. This CDR3 has 18 residues. The V end was cut by 3 bases, the J end by 5 bases, with 23 bases between. Germline V gene data show CDR1 as SGHVS and CDR2 as FQNEAQ. The chain's CDR3 is CASSLGPALGHGDQPQHF. The CDR3 DNA reads TGTGCCAGCAGCTTGGGTCCCGCCTTAGGCCACGGTGATCAGCCCCAGCATTTT.

The chain joins TRBV5-6 to TRBJ2-5; TRBD1 is a possible D gene (6 bases). Germline CDR1 is SGHDT and CDR2 is YYEEEE. V gave up 7 bases and J gave up 2 bases, with 12 bases separating them. This CDR3 is 13 amino acids long. CDR3 in amino acids: CASVRGSQETQYF. Here the CDR3 DNA reads TGTGCCAGCGTCAGGGGAAGTCAAGAGACCCAGTACTTC.

As regards this clone: Additional DNA sequences in this sample encode the identical CDR3. The chain employs TRBV7-8 and TRBJ1-1; D is unresolved. V lost 1 base and J 4 bases, leaving 7 bases between the germline ends. This CDR3 has 13 residues. The V gene's germline CDR1 is SGHVS and CDR2 FQNEAQ. The CDR3, as DNA: TGTGCCAGCAGCTTAGGTAGCAGCACTGAAGCTTTCTTT. It translates to CASSLGSSTEAFF.

This chain connects TRBV4-3 to TRBJ1-4; the D is unclear. The V gene lost 1 base and the J gene lost 0 bases, with 6 bases spanning the gap. CDR3 size: 15 residues. CDR1 and CDR2 (germline): LGHNA, YSLEER. The CDR3 protein is CASSQAAATNEKLFF. In DNA, the CDR3 is TGCGCCAGCAGCCAAGCGGCTGCAACTAATGAAAAACTGTTTTTT.

This chain joins TRBV10-3 and TRBJ2-3, with D hard to call. The CDR3 covers 14 residues. The germline V gene has CDR1 ENHRY and CDR2 SYGVKD. V shed 0 bases and J shed 0 bases, with 4 bases lying between them. The CDR3 DNA reads TGTGCCATCAGTGAGTCGGTCAGCACAGATACGCAGTATTTT. Translation: CAISESVSTDTQYF.

The genes are TRBV28 and TRBJ2-7; TRBD1 agrees at 9 bases. Germline V gives CDR1 MDHEN, CDR2 SYDVKM. The CDR3 runs to 16 residues. V shed 5 bases, J shed 10 bases, and the junction held 18 bases outside the gene matches. CDR3 in DNA: TGTGCCAGCAGTCTTCGGGACAGGGCGGCTCAAAGCCCCCAGTACTTC. This sequence encodes CASSLRDRAAQSPQYF. The variable domain in full, completed from reference TRBV28 and TRBJ2-7, reads DVKVTQSSRYLVKRTGEKVFLECVQDMDHENMFWYRQDPGLGLRLIYFSYDVKMKEKGDIPEGYSVSREKKERFSLILESASTNQTSMYLCASSLRDRAAQSPQYFGPGTRLTVT.

This clone was seen only once. The chain is built from TRBV27 and TRBJ2-3; 15 bases map to TRBD2. Trimming at V came to 3 bases and at J to 7 bases, leaving 8 bases not matched to a gene. CDR1 and CDR2 (germline): MNHEY, SMNVEV (reference sequence). CDR3 length: 17 amino acids. The CDR3 coding sequence is TGTGCCAGCAGTTTCCCAGGACTAGCGGGGGGGCCGAATACGCAGTATTTT. Translated: CASSFPGLAGGPNTQYF.

The chain employs TRBV5-1 and TRBJ2-3; 7 nucleotides line up with TRBD1. There are 15 residues in the CDR3. The germline V gene encodes CDR1 SGHRS and CDR2 YFSETQ. V lost 3 bases to trimming and J lost 0 bases; unmatched junction nucleotides: 4. CDR3 in DNA: TGCGCCAGCAGCTCCCGACAGGGCAGCACAGATACGCAGTATTTT. Its translation is CASSSRQGSTDTQYF.

The CDR3 protein is CASSLGAGGSNYGYTF. CDR3 in DNA: TGTGCCAGCAGCTTGGGGGCAGGGGGCTCTAACTATGGCTACACCTTC. The chain employs TRBV5-6 and TRBJ1-2; TRBD1 aligns across 8 bases. The germline CDR1 and CDR2 sequences are SGHDT and YYEEEE. This CDR3 contains 16 residues. V shed 0 bases, J shed 0 bases, and the junction held 4 bases outside the gene matches.

V and J are TRBV4-3 and TRBJ1-4; the D gene is possibly TRBD1 (5 bases). The CDR3 has 13 residues. Per the germline V gene, CDR1 is LGHNA and CDR2 is YSLEER. Between the trimmed V and J ends, which lost 7 bases and 5 bases, there was a span of 11 bases. CDR3 nucleotide sequence: TGCGCCAGCACCGTGGCAGGGAATGAAAAACTGTTTTTT. Amino acids: CASTVAGNEKLFF.

The chain couples TRBV7-2 to TRBJ2-7; 8 bases agree with TRBD2. The CDR3 is 14 residues long. CDR1 is SGHTA, CDR2 FQGNSA, per germline. V shed 5 bases and J 2 bases; nucleotides not matched to a gene: 5. The CDR3 DNA sequence: TGTGCCAGCAGCCGCGGGGGGAGCACCTACGAGCAGTACTTC. It is translated as CASSRGGSTYEQYF.

V and J are TRBV14 and TRBJ2-7, with a possible D match to TRBD1 (6 bases). Trimming pared 6 bases from V and 2 bases from J, leaving 17 bases between. The length of the CDR3 is 15 residues. Germline V gives CDR1 SGHDN, CDR2 FVKESK. The CDR3 DNA sequence: TGTGCCAGCAGTTTCAGGGGTGGTAGAACCTACGAGCAGTACTTC. It codes for CASSFRGGRTYEQYF. The full variable domain, completed using reference TRBV14 and TRBJ2-7, is EAGVTQFPSHSVIEKGQTVTLRCDPISGHDNLYWYRRVMGKEIKFLLHFVKESKQDESGMPNNRFLAERTGGTYSTLKVQPAELEDSGVYFCASSFRGGRTYEQYFGPGTRLTVT.

This clone appeared a single time. CDR3 DNA sequence: TGTGCCAGCAGACCTCAGACAGGGAAGACTGAAGCTTTCTTT. Translated: CASRPQTGKTEAFF. The rearrangement links TRBV6-5 to TRBJ1-1, with TRBD1 identical over 7 bases. The V segment lost 6 bases and the J segment 5 bases; nucleotides outside the gene matches: 9. Germline V gene lookup returns CDR1 MNHEY and CDR2 SVGAGI. The CDR3 is 14 amino acids.

In its sample, this clone was seen a few times. The V call is TRBV15, the J call TRBJ1-2; perhaps TRBD1 as D (6 bases). The CDR3 spans 16 residues. The V gene's germline CDR1 is LNHNV and CDR2 YYDKDF (reference sequence). Trimming removed 1 base from V and 4 bases from J, with 16 bases in between. Here the CDR3 reads CATSRAPGDPAYGYTF. CDR3 coding DNA: TGTGCCACCAGCAGAGCGCCAGGGGATCCGGCCTATGGCTACACCTTC. The variable domain in full, completed from reference TRBV15 and TRBJ1-2, reads DAMVIQNPRYQVTQFGKPVTLSCSQTLNHNVMYWYQQKSSQAPKLLFHYYDKDFNNEADTPDNFQSRRPNTSFCFLDIRSPGLGDTAMYLCATSRAPGDPAYGYTFGSGTRLTVV.

V is TRBV5-4 and J is TRBJ1-1; 7 bases fit TRBD1. Looked up from germline, CDR1 is SGHNT and CDR2 is YYREEE (reference sequence). The CDR3 length is 15 residues. V lost 0 bases and J lost 4; bases outside the gene matches: 6. This chain's CDR3 is CASSLEGARVTEAFF. CDR3 DNA: TGTGCCAGCAGCTTGGAGGGGGCGCGGGTCACTGAAGCTTTCTTT.

The V call is TRBV19, the J call TRBJ2-6; D ambiguous. Trimming pared 4 bases from V and 0 bases from J, leaving 4 bases between. The CDR3 length is 14 residues. Germline V gene data show CDR1 as LNHDA and CDR2 as SQIVND (reference sequence). CDR3 nucleotides: TGTGCCAGTAGTAACCCCTCTGGGGCCAACGTCCTGACTTTC. Translating it yields CASSNPSGANVLTF.

The chain links TRBV7-2 to TRBJ1-1; no firm D call. Trimming cost V 0 bases and J 8 bases, with 10 bases left between them. Germline values: CDR1 SGHTA, CDR2 FQGNSA. CDR3 length: 13 amino acids. The CDR3 nucleotides are TGTGCCAGCAGCTTAGCGCAGGCAGGCGAAGCTTTCTTT. Translation gives CASSLAQAGEAFF.

The chain couples TRBV12-5 to TRBJ2-3; 11 bases line up with TRBD2. The CDR3 consists of 16 residues. Germline CDR1 and CDR2: LGHNT and FRNRAP. The V and J ends lost 5 bases and 5 bases, in that order; junction bases with no gene match: 9. This chain's CDR3 is CASGPAVAGGGDTQYF. Here the CDR3 DNA reads TGTGCTAGTGGTCCCGCGGTAGCGGGAGGGGGAGATACGCAGTATTTT.

V gene TRBV5-1 combines with J gene TRBJ2-7, with D perhaps TRBD1 or TRBD2 (5 bases each). The germline V and J ends were trimmed by 8 bases and 4 bases, with 16 bases remaining between them. The CDR3 has 13 residues. Germline values: CDR1 SGHRS, CDR2 YFSETQ. The CDR3 DNA is TGCGCCAGTTCCCGGGACCTGGAGTACGAGCAGTACTTC. Translating gives CASSRDLEYEQYF.

The CDR3: CASSLAGTSGRGEQFF. CDR3 DNA sequence: TGTGCCAGCAGCTTAGCAGGGACTAGCGGGAGAGGGGAGCAGTTCTTC. The chain carries TRBV7-2 and TRBJ2-1; the match to TRBD2 covers 14 bases. The CDR3 is 16 residues long. V dropped 0 bases and J dropped 10; count of bases not matched to a gene: 5. From germline, CDR1 is SGHTA and CDR2 FQGNSA.

The gene calls are TRBV4-3 and TRBJ1-5; no clear D. The CDR3 runs to 14 residues. Germline V gene data show CDR1 as LGHNA and CDR2 as YSLEER. The V end lost 1 base, the J end lost 3 bases, and 7 bases lay between the germline ends. CDR3 protein: CASSQGTDNQPQHF. The DNA of the CDR3 is TGCGCCAGCAGCCAAGGGACTGACAATCAGCCCCAGCATTTT.

The V and J genes are TRBV5-6 and TRBJ1-2, with D perhaps TRBD1 (5 bases). The germline V gene encodes CDR1 SGHDT and CDR2 YYEEEE. V was cut by 4 bases and J by 3 bases, with 16 bases left in between. This CDR3 region has 15 residues. As DNA, the CDR3 is TGTGCCAGCAGCCCCTTGAGAGGGGTAGACTATGGCTACACCTTC. Its protein is CASSPLRGVDYGYTF. The full variable domain, its missing parts supplied by reference TRBV5-6 and TRBJ1-2, is DAGVTQSPTHLIKTRGQQVTLRCSPKSGHDTVSWYQQALGQGPQFIFQYYEEEERQRGNFPDRFSGHQFPNYSSELNVNALLLGDSALYLCASSPLRGVDYGYTFGSGTRLTVV.

The CDR3 reads CASSERGAGQPQHF. In nucleotides, the CDR3 is TGTGCCAGCAGTGAGCGGGGGGCCGGGCAGCCCCAGCATTTT. The chain uses TRBV6-5 and TRBJ1-5; tentative D call: TRBD1 (6 bases). The CDR3 length is 14 residues. Deletions cut 5 bases from V and 7 bases from J, with 15 bases between. CDR1 and CDR2 from the germline V gene are MNHEY and SVGAGI.

This clone was picked up many times. J is TRBJ2-2 and V is TRBV30; D ambiguous. The V gene lost 2 bases and the J gene lost 1 base, with 5 bases spanning the gap. There are 13 residues in the CDR3. Per germline, CDR1 GTSNPN and CDR2 SVGIG (reference sequence). The CDR3 region is CAWSRGNTGELFF. DNA for the CDR3: TGTGCCTGGAGTCGAGGGAACACCGGGGAGCTGTTTTTT.